Each of the 29 T cell receptor beta chains below was sequenced from the same sample in a study of blood T cell repertoires in COVID-19. Sequencing used immunoSEQ multiplex PCR; TCRdb keeps in-frame clones, though not all of them. The data show about 140,000 clones, about four fifths seen once. The sample taken for sequencing was PBMCs or T cells enriched from blood (not recorded which). The receptors stem from a woman in her 50s with acute COVID-19.

V gene TRBV7-9 combines with J gene TRBJ2-5; unclear D gene. Germline CDR1 reads SEHNR; CDR2 reads FQNEAQ (reference sequence). The V end was cut by 5 bases, the J end by 6 bases, with 10 bases between. CDR3 length: 12 residues. CDR3 residues: CASSPEWKTQYF. CDR3 bases: TGTGCCAGCAGCCCGGAGTGGAAGACCCAGTACTTC.

The gene calls are TRBV5-1 and TRBJ2-1, with TRBD1 matching 8 bases. CDR3 length: 17 residues. CDR1 and CDR2 (germline): SGHRS, YFSETQ. J lost 9 bases, V lost 5 bases, and 19 bases had no gene match. CDR3 sequence: CASSSAIQGQDGSEQFF. CDR3 nucleotides: TGCGCCAGCAGTTCGGCTATTCAGGGACAGGATGGAAGTGAGCAGTTCTTC.

V is TRBV9 and J is TRBJ1-4; TRBD1 matches at 7 bases. The CDR3 runs 15 residues. Germline CDR1 SGDLS, CDR2 YYNGEE. V shed 0 bases and J 5 bases; nucleotides not matched to a gene: 4. The CDR3 DNA follows: TGTGCCAGCAGCGTAGGGGTCAGGGGGAATGAAAAACTGTTTTTT. Translated: CASSVGVRGNEKLFF.

The chain joins TRBV7-3 to TRBJ2-1, with TRBD2 matching over 14 bases. V gave up 4 bases and J gave up 8 bases; unmatched junction bases: 4. CDR1 is SGHTA, CDR2 FQGTGA, per germline. The length of the CDR3 is 15 residues. CDR3 nucleotides: TGTGCCAGCAGCTCAGGACTAGCGGGAGGCGATGAGCAGTTCTTC. Translation gives CASSSGLAGGDEQFF.

The chain carries TRBV5-4 and TRBJ2-2; D is ambiguous. V was pared by 4 bases and J by 1 base, with 11 bases between. CDR1 SGHNT and CDR2 YYREEE come from the germline V gene (reference sequence). The CDR3 totals 15 residues. The CDR3 DNA reads TGTGCCAGCAGCGGCAGGCTACAGAACACCGGGGAGCTGTTTTTT. It is translated as CASSGRLQNTGELFF.

This clone was counted a single time. The genes are TRBV6-1 and TRBJ2-1; D unclear. V dropped 2 bases and J dropped 0 bases, with 11 bases sitting between them. The CDR3 length is 16 residues. Looked up from germline, CDR1 is MNHNS and CDR2 is SASEGT. CDR3 region: CASSEPGGRSYNEQFF. CDR3 coding DNA: TGTGCCAGCAGTGAACCTGGCGGCCGCTCCTACAATGAGCAGTTCTTC.

V is TRBV5-1 and J is TRBJ1-2; TRBD1 matches 7 bases. Germline trimming cut 4 bases from V and 7 bases from J; bases unmatched to any gene: 4. This CDR3 has 12 amino acids. CDR1 is SGHRS, CDR2 YFSETQ, per germline. The CDR3 DNA reads as TGCGCCAGCAGCCCCGACAGGGTTGGCTACACCTTC. Its translation is CASSPDRVGYTF.

The genes are TRBV15 and TRBJ2-3; 9 bases are shared with TRBD2. The CDR3 has 15 residues. J was trimmed by 0 bases and V by 6 bases; bases with no gene match: 4. Germline V lookup: CDR1 LNHNV, CDR2 YYDKDF (reference sequence). CDR3 DNA sequence: TGTGCCACCAGGCGTACTAGCGGGAGCACAGATACGCAGTATTTT. It specifies CATRRTSGSTDTQYF.

With respect to this clone: One end of the junction does not line up with germline, which may come from a read error. The chain links TRBV7-6 to TRBJ2-3, with TRBD2 identical over 9 bases. Per the germline V gene, CDR1 is SGHVS and CDR2 is FNYEAQ. This CDR3 has 15 amino acids. CDR3 region: CASSLAGTYTDTQYF. CDR3 in DNA: TGTGCCAGCAGCCTAGCGGGGACATACACAGATACGCAGTATTTT.

The chain joins TRBV7-6 to TRBJ2-7, with D possibly TRBD1 on 5 matching bases. CDR3 length equals 13 residues. Trimming removed 5 bases from V and 7 bases from J, with 15 bases in between. The germline gives CDR1 SGHVS, CDR2 FNYEAQ. CDR3 DNA sequence: TGTGCCAGCAGCCCGAACCAGGGTGATGAGCAGTACTTC. Protein sequence: CASSPNQGDEQYF.

The chain uses TRBV19 and TRBJ1-3, with a tentative D call TRBD1 (6 bases). The CDR3 extends over 16 amino acids. The germline CDR1 and CDR2 sequences are LNHDA and SQIVND (reference sequence). Trimming pared 5 bases from V and 0 bases from J, leaving 14 bases between. CDR3 protein: CASSLRTELSGNTIYF. The CDR3 DNA follows: TGTGCCAGTAGTCTGCGGACAGAGCTCTCTGGAAACACCATATATTTT.

The chain employs TRBV11-2 and TRBJ2-5; TRBD2 matches 8 bases. CDR1 is SGHAT, CDR2 FQNNGV, per germline. Trimming removed 4 bases from V and 3 bases from J; junction bases left unmatched: 4. The CDR3 length is 14 residues. CDR3 bases: TGTGCCAGCAGCTCCGGGACTAGAAAAGAGACCCAGTACTTC. Its translation: CASSSGTRKETQYF.

The V call is TRBV4-2, the J call TRBJ1-1, with D possibly TRBD1 on 5 matching bases. CDR3 length: 14 amino acids. The germline V gene has CDR1 LGHNA and CDR2 YNFKEQ. V was shortened by 6 bases and J by 3 bases, with 14 bases between the two germline ends. CDR3 residues: CASRIYGGDTEAFF. The DNA for the CDR3 is TGTGCCAGCAGGATCTACGGGGGGGACACTGAAGCTTTCTTT.

The chain links TRBV30 to TRBJ2-7; no clear D. The V gene lost 3 bases and the J gene lost 1 base, with 13 bases spanning the gap. This CDR3 is built from 14 residues. CDR1 is GTSNPN, CDR2 SVGIG, per germline (reference sequence). CDR3 sequence (DNA): TGTGCCTGGAGGCCGGGTTACGGATCCTACGAGCAGTACTTC. It is translated as CAWRPGYGSYEQYF.

The chain couples TRBV5-1 to TRBJ2-5, with 11 nucleotides matching TRBD1. V trimming: 4 bases; J trimming: 4 bases; junction bases outside the gene matches: 9. CDR1 SGHRS and CDR2 YFSETQ come from the germline V gene. This CDR3 is 16 amino acids long. The CDR3 sequence: CASSLWDRGAPETQYF. CDR3 coding DNA: TGCGCCAGCAGCCTTTGGGACAGGGGGGCACCAGAGACCCAGTACTTC.

The V and J genes are TRBV15 and TRBJ1-1; 12 nucleotides align to TRBD1. The CDR3 has 14 residues. Germline V gene data show CDR1 as LNHNV and CDR2 as YYDKDF (reference sequence). Trimming removed 5 bases from V and 3 bases from J; junction bases left unmatched: 1. CDR3 region: CATSGTGGYTEAFF. In DNA form, the CDR3 reads TGTGCCACCAGCGGGACAGGGGGCTACACTGAAGCTTTCTTT.

The gene calls are TRBV5-4 and TRBJ2-1; D gene ambiguous. This CDR3 contains 15 residues. V lost 0 bases and J 0 bases, leaving 7 bases between the germline ends. CDR1 and CDR2 (germline): SGHNT, YYREEE (reference sequence). CDR3 DNA: TGTGCCAGCAGCTTGGTAGCAAGCTCCTACAATGAGCAGTTCTTC. Translation: CASSLVASSYNEQFF.

This chain joins TRBV7-9 and TRBJ2-7; 14 nucleotides line up with TRBD2. V was pared by 5 bases and J by 8 bases, with 11 bases of the junction left unmatched. CDR1 is SEHNR and CDR2 is FQNEAQ in the germline V gene (reference sequence). The CDR3 runs 16 residues. In DNA form, the CDR3 reads TGTGCCAGCAGCCAGGGGCGGGGACTAGCGGGAGAAAAGCAGTACTTC. Its translation is CASSQGRGLAGEKQYF.

This CDR3 is CASIASGRSLGETQYF. CDR3 coding DNA: TGTGCCAGCATTGCTAGCGGGAGGTCCCTCGGAGAGACCCAGTACTTC. The chain has TRBV2 and TRBJ2-5, with TRBD2 matching 11 bases. Germline loops: CDR1 SNHLY, CDR2 FYNNEI. The V segment lost 7 bases and the J segment 4 bases; nucleotides outside the gene matches: 11. The CDR3 covers 16 residues.

The CDR3 here is CASSPQEQGGLNTEAFF. In DNA, the CDR3 is TGTGCCAGCAGCCCACAGGAGCAGGGCGGTTTGAACACTGAAGCTTTCTTT. The V and J genes are TRBV2 and TRBJ1-1; the D gene is possibly TRBD1 (5 bases). In germline, CDR1 is SNHLY, CDR2 FYNNEI. V was trimmed by 6 bases and J by 0 bases, leaving 20 bases between them. There are 17 residues in the CDR3. Combining the CDR3 with reference TRBV2 and TRBJ1-1 gives the whole variable domain EPEVTQTPSHQVTQMGQEVILRCVPISNHLYFYWYRQILGQKVEFLVSFYNNEISEKSEIFDDQFSVERPDGSNFTLKIRSTKLEDSAMYFCASSPQEQGGLNTEAFFGQGTRLTVV.

V usage is TRBV5-1 and J usage is TRBJ2-1; 8 nucleotides agree with TRBD2. This CDR3 region has 17 residues. Germline loops: CDR1 SGHRS, CDR2 YFSETQ. Trimming took 0 bases from V and 6 from J; bases not matched to a gene: 11. The CDR3 nucleotides are TGCGCCAGCAGCTTGGTAGGACTAGCCCTTCCCTTCAATGAGCAGTTCTTC. It translates to CASSLVGLALPFNEQFF. The variable domain in full, completed from reference TRBV5-1 and TRBJ2-1, reads KAGVTQTPRYLIKTRGQQVTLSCSPISGHRSVSWYQQTPGQGLQFLFEYFSETQRNKGNFPGRFSGRQFSNSRSEMNVSTLELGDSALYLCASSLVGLALPFNEQFFGPGTRLTVL.

V is TRBV9 and J is TRBJ2-2; TRBD2 matches at 12 bases. V lost 4 bases to trimming and J lost 5 bases; unmatched junction nucleotides: 6. This CDR3 region has 16 residues. Germline assignment: CDR1 SGDLS and CDR2 YYNGEE. CDR3 sequence (DNA): TGTGCCAGCAGCCGCACAGGACTAGCGGGAACCGGGGAGCTGTTTTTT. It is translated as CASSRTGLAGTGELFF.

This chain connects TRBV7-2 to TRBJ1-2; TRBD1 might be the D (6 bases). Trimming took off 1 base at V and 2 bases at J, with 8 bases between the two ends. Germline CDR1 is SGHTA and CDR2 is FQGNSA. The CDR3 is 14 residues long. CDR3 bases: TGTGCCAGCAGCTTAGGAGGACAGAACTATGGCTACACCTTC. This sequence encodes CASSLGGQNYGYTF.

Here the CDR3 reads CASSPSSAYEQYF. The DNA for the CDR3 is TGTGCCAGTAGTCCCTCGTCAGCCTACGAGCAGTACTTC. The genes are TRBV19 and TRBJ2-7; D is ambiguous. The V end was cut by 5 bases, the J end by 2 bases, with 10 bases between. Germline V lookup: CDR1 LNHDA, CDR2 SQIVND (reference sequence). The CDR3 spans 13 residues.

The V and J genes are TRBV6-1 and TRBJ1-2; a weak D match, TRBD1 (5 bases). Trimming pared 1 base from V and 5 bases from J, leaving 8 bases between. This CDR3 region has 13 residues. Germline V gives CDR1 MNHNS, CDR2 SASEGT. CDR3 nucleotides: TGTGCCAGCAGTGAAGTGGCAGGGTATGGCTACACCTTC. Translating gives CASSEVAGYGYTF.

CDR3 residues: CASQPRETYEQYF. CDR3 DNA sequence: TGTGCCAGCCAACCCCGAGAAACCTACGAGCAGTACTTC. This sequence joins TRBV28 and TRBJ2-7; no reliable D call. V lost 8 bases and J lost 2, with 13 bases in between. CDR1 and CDR2 from the germline V gene are MDHEN and SYDVKM. CDR3 size: 13 residues.

The V gene is TRBV5-1, the J gene TRBJ2-7, with no clear D. Trimming removed 1 base at V and 0 bases at J, with 11 bases between. The CDR3 runs to 15 residues. CDR1 is SGHRS, CDR2 YFSETQ, per germline. The CDR3, as DNA: TGCGCCAGCAGCTTGTTACCACTCCACTCCTACGAGCAGTACTTC. Encoded protein: CASSLLPLHSYEQYF.

The chain links TRBV12-3 or TRBV12-4 to TRBJ1-1; possible D gene TRBD1, 5 bases. This CDR3 contains 13 residues. V was cut by 7 bases and J by 0 bases, with 9 bases left in between. CDR3 DNA: TGTGCCAGCACCAGACAGTTGAACACTGAAGCTTTCTTT. Translated, it gives CASTRQLNTEAFF.

The rearrangement joins TRBV4-3 to TRBJ2-1; the match to TRBD2 covers 10 bases. CDR1 is LGHNA and CDR2 is YSLEER in the germline V gene. CDR3 size: 18 residues. V was pared by 4 bases and J by 5 bases, with 14 bases of the junction left unmatched. The CDR3 DNA reads TGCGCCAGCAGCCCCCTTCCTAGCGGGAGCCCCCTCAACAATGAGCAGTTCTTC. Its protein product is CASSPLPSGSPLNNEQFF.